The 2 T cell receptor beta chains reported below all come from one sample, sequenced in a study of post-analysis software for immune sequencing data. Incorporated into the TCR beta cDNA libraries were unique molecular identifiers, which served to reduce PCR and sequencing biases. MiXCR was run by TCRdb on the PCR reads, yielding one entry per CDR3 protein. The profile covers approximately 260,000 distinct CDR3 sequences, with 30% to 45% appearing a single time and under 5.5% taken by the ten largest. Their specific antigens are unknown. The study, taken as a whole, reports: Five or six TRBV segments, TRBV5-6, TRBV5-1 and TRBV20-1 among them, were found more frequent in patients than controls.

Sequenced sample: blood. The receptors come from a girl aged 5 to 17 with multiple sclerosis.

In its sample, this clonotype was seen a few times. V and J are TRBV20-1 and TRBJ2-1; 10 bases are a match to TRBD2. The CDR3 loop spans 18 amino acids. CDR1 and CDR2 from the germline V gene are DFQATT and SNEGSKA (reference sequence). The V segment lost 0 bases and the J segment 7 bases; nucleotides outside the gene matches: 15. CDR3 in amino acids: CSARDQDSWVSGRNEQFF. The CDR3 DNA reads as TGCAGTGCTAGAGATCAGGATTCTTGGGTTAGCGGGAGGAATGAGCAGTTCTTC.

V gene TRBV5-1 combines with J gene TRBJ2-1; perhaps TRBD1 as D (7 bases). CDR1 is SGHRS, CDR2 YFSETQ, per germline. V gave up 4 bases and J gave up 8 bases, with 16 bases separating them. This CDR3 contains 14 residues. CDR3 DNA sequence: TGCGCCAGCAGCATCAGGGGGGCCCCGGATGAGCAGTTCTTC. This translates into CASSIRGAPDEQFF.